This record covers a single T cell receptor (beta chain). The target antigen is unknown. The sample comes from a study of cytomegalovirus exposure and HLA in healthy donors. General study findings and limits: Later analysis suggested most CMV-associated TCR beta chains were HLA-restricted. CMV serostatus was the only recorded immune exposure for donors.

The PCR had 60 Vbeta and 13 Jbeta primers. TCRdb keeps only in-frame clones here, not all; method: immunoSEQ multiplex PCR. The table shows 100,000 or so clones, with around three quarters occurring only once. The CDR3 spans 14 residues. Germline V gives CDR1 MNHNS, CDR2 SASEGT. Trimming removed 6 bases from V and 3 bases from J, with 15 bases in between. Everyone who donated was a healthy bone marrow donor. When sampled, the donors appeared nominally healthy, though they likely had unrecorded immune exposures. The chain uses TRBV6-1 and TRBJ2-7, with a possible D match to TRBD2 (5 bases). The sample comprised PBMCs. This receptor was obtained from a woman in her thirties or forties in good health and CMV-seropositive. The CDR3 DNA reads TGTGCCAGCAGAGCCTTTGAGAGGGACTACGAGCAGTACTTC. Its protein product is CASRAFERDYEQYF.